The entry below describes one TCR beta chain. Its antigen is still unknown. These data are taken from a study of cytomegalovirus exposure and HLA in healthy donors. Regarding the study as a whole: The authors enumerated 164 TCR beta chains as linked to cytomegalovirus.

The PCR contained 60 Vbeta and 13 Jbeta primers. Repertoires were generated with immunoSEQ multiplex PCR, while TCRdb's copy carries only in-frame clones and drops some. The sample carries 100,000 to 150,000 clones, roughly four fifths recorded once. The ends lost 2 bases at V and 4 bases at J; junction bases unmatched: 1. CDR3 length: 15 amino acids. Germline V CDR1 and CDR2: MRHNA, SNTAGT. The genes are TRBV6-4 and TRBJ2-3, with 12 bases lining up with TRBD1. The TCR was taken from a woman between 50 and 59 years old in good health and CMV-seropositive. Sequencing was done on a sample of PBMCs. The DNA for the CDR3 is TGTGCCAGCAGTGACGGGACAGGGGGCGCAGATACGCAGTATTTT. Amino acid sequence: CASSDGTGGADTQYF.